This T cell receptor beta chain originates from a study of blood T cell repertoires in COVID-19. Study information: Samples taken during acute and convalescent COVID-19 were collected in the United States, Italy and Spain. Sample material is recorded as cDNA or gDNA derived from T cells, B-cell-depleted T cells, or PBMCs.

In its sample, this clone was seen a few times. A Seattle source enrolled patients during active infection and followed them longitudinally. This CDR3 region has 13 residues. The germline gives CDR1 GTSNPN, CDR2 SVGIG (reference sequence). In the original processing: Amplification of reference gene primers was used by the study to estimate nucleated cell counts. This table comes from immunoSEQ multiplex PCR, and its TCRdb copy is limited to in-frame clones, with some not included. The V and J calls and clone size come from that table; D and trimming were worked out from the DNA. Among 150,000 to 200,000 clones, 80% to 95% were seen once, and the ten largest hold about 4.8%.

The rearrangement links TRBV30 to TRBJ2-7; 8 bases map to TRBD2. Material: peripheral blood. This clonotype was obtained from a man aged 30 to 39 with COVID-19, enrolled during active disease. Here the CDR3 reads CARGSGSTYEQYF. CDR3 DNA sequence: TGTGCTAGAGGGAGCGGGAGTACGTACGAGCAGTACTTC.